The TCR beta chain under discussion was sequenced for a study of graft-versus-host responses after intestinal transplantation. About the research overall: Transplant types were multivisceral, liver-intestinal, or isolated intestinal. Tacrolimus and steroids were given for around 3 years to all recipients after anti-thymocyte globulin induction. General observations from the study: High graft-versus-host to host-versus-graft clonal ratios were seen in allografts of patients with graft-donor T cell macrochimerism. GvH clones turned up in recipient marrow; some had shown up first in ileum or blood.

Some clones are missing from TCRdb's copy, which holds only in-frame ones; the method was immunoSEQ multiplex PCR. The data hold approximately 78,000 clones, with about nine tenths observed a single time. In germline, CDR1 is MGHDK, CDR2 SYGVNS. J was trimmed by 5 bases and V by 3 bases; bases with no gene match: 14. This CDR3 has 17 residues. About this clone itself: Its antigen remains unidentified.

The starting material was unstimulated CD8+ T cells sorted from spleen or lymph node cells, obtained before transplant. This chain uses TRBV25-1 with TRBJ2-3, with 7 bases lining up with TRBD2. This TCR came from a human donor who was the organ donor for an intestinal transplant. The CDR3 bases are TGTGCCAGCAGTGATCACCTAGCGGCGACGGGGGGAGATACGCAGTATTTT. Translation gives CASSDHLAATGGDTQYF.